These T cell receptor beta chains were read from a single sample in a study of OX40 agonist ivuxolimab in advanced cancers. Measured with immunoSEQ multiplex PCR; TCRdb has only the in-frame clones, and not every one. The repertoire holds about 18,000 clones, with roughly 71% as singletons. This sample comprised CD4+ or CD8+ T cells sorted from blood, obtained in a trial of the OX40 agonist ivuxolimab. The receptors derive from an adult with an advanced solid tumor such as melanoma, head and neck, liver or kidney cancer. Both conserved end residues are part of each CDR3. The D gene is left open where the match is weak. Rows give clone size only sometimes, using once, few, many, or a class for an expanded clone.

TRBD2 TRBJ2-1 few TRBV6-5 CASSWREGNEQFF TGTGCCAGCAGTTGGCGGGAGGGCAATGAGCAGTTCTTC
- TRBJ2-2 - TRBV10-2 CASSERIARTGELFF TGCGCCAGCAGTGAGCGGATAGCGCGCACCGGGGAGCTGTTTTTT
TRBD1 TRBJ2-6 - TRBV19 CASSARTGISGANVLTF TGTGCCAGTAGTGCCCGGACAGGCATCTCTGGGGCCAACGTCCTGACTTTC
- TRBJ2-1 - TRBV27 CASSEFGTYNEQFF TGTGCCAGCAGCGAATTCGGTACCTACAATGAGCAGTTCTTC
TRBD2 TRBJ2-2 few TRBV9 CASSVYGSGLAGNTGELFF TGTGCCAGCAGCGTATATGGTTCGGGACTAGCGGGTAACACCGGGGAGCTGTTTTTT
- TRBJ1-2 once TRBV29-1 CSVRGTDTNYGYTF TGCAGCGTTCGAGGGACGGATACTAACTATGGCTACACCTTC
- TRBJ2-7 few TRBV9 CASSVGDTYEQYF TGTGCCAGCAGCGTAGGGGACACCTACGAGCAGTACTTC
- TRBJ2-7 once TRBV11-1 CASSLSSYEQYF TGTGCCAGCAGCTTATCCTCCTACGAGCAGTACTTC
- TRBJ1-5 medium-sized TRBV6-5 CASSRNQPQHF TGTGCCAGCAGCCGCAATCAGCCCCAGCATTTT
TRBD2 TRBJ2-1 - TRBV7-6 CASSSTGTEIAGRGNEQFF TGTGCCAGCAGCTCTACCGGGACTGAGATAGCGGGAAGGGGCAATGAGCAGTTCTTC
- TRBJ2-1 few TRBV6-5 CASSYHREYNEQFF TGTGCCAGCAGTTACCACAGGGAGTACAATGAGCAGTTCTTC
TRBD1 TRBJ2-4 - TRBV5-4 CASSAGTGGGIQYF TGTGCCAGCAGCGCCGGGACAGGGGGCGGCATTCAGTACTTC
- TRBJ2-1 - TRBV7-9 CASSFEFVRGYNEQFF TGTGCCAGCAGCTTCGAGTTTGTAAGGGGCTACAATGAGCAGTTCTTC
TRBD1 TRBJ2-1 few TRBV28 CASSPWDRGRFGNEQFF TGTGCCAGCAGTCCTTGGGACAGGGGGCGGTTTGGGAATGAGCAGTTCTTC
TRBD2 TRBJ2-2 - TRBV5-6 CASSTTSGSYTGELFF TGTGCCAGCAGCACCACTAGCGGGAGTTACACCGGGGAGCTGTTTTTT
- TRBJ2-1 - TRBV11-2 CASSLGDLDNEQFF TGTGCCAGCAGCTTAGGGGACCTAGACAATGAGCAGTTCTTC
- TRBJ2-5 - TRBV2 CASSATVPETQYF TGTGCCAGCAGTGCGACAGTACCAGAGACCCAGTACTTC
- TRBJ2-3 - TRBV4-1 CASSQGSGSGYTDTQYF TGCGCCAGCAGCCAAGGGTCCGGCAGCGGGTACACAGATACGCAGTATTTT
- TRBJ2-5 medium-sized TRBV28 CASSLWGARQETQYF TGTGCCAGCAGTTTATGGGGAGCGCGACAAGAGACCCAGTACTTC
- TRBJ2-7 - TRBV6-1 CASDEQYF TGTGCCAGCGACGAGCAGTACTTC
- TRBJ1-1 - TRBV19 CASSSPHRMNTEAFF TGTGCCAGTAGTAGCCCGCACAGGATGAACACTGAAGCTTTCTTT
TRBD1 TRBJ2-1 few TRBV25-1 CASSESVGTGWYNEQFF TGTGCCAGCAGTGAATCGGTCGGGACAGGGTGGTACAATGAGCAGTTCTTC
- TRBJ1-3 - TRBV28 CASNSGAGNTIYF TGTGCCAGCAATTCGGGTGCAGGAAACACCATATATTTT
- TRBJ1-1 - TRBV7-9 CASSLLGGRMNTEAFF TGTGCCAGCAGCTTATTGGGGGGCAGGATGAACACTGAAGCTTTCTTT
TRBD1 TRBJ2-7 - TRBV28 CASRLATGSYEQYF TGTGCCAGCAGATTGGCGACAGGGTCCTACGAGCAGTACTTC
- TRBJ1-1 - TRBV9 CASSPNPAANTEAFF TGTGCCAGCAGCCCCAACCCAGCGGCGAACACTGAAGCTTTCTTT
TRBD1 TRBJ1-2 - TRBV11-2 CASSQDEAGGYGYTF TGCGCCAGCAGCCAAGATGAGGCAGGGGGCTATGGCTACACCTTC
- TRBJ2-7 - TRBV27 CASLRRAGNSYEQYF TGTGCCAGCCTACGTCGTGCGGGGAACTCCTACGAGCAGTACTTC
- TRBJ2-1 once TRBV15 CATSRVPGSSYNEQFF TGTGCCACCAGCAGAGTCCCGGGTAGCTCCTACAATGAGCAGTTCTTC